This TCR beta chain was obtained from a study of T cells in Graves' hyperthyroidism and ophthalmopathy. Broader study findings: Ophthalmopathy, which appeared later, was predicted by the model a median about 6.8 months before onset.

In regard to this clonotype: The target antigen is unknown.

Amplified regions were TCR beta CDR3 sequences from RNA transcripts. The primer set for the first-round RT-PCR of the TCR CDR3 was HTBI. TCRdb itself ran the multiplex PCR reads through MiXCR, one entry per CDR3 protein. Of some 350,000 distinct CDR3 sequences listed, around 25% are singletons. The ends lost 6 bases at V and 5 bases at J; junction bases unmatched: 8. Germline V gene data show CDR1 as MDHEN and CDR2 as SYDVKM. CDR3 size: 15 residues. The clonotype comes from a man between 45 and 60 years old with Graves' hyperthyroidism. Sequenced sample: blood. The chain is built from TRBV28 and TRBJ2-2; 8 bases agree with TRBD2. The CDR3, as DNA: TGTGCCAGCAGCCTGACTAGCGCCCGTACCGGGGAGCTGTTTTTT. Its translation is CASSLTSARTGELFF. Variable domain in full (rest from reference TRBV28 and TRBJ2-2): DVKVTQSSRYLVKRTGEKVFLECVQDMDHENMFWYRQDPGLGLRLIYFSYDVKMKEKGDIPEGYSVSREKKERFSLILESASTNQTSMYLCASSLTSARTGELFFGEGSRLTVL.